Shown below are 25 T cell receptor beta chains from a single sample sequenced in a study of T-cell memory formation after mild COVID-19. MiXCR, run by TCRdb on the 5' RACE reads, gives a single entry per CDR3 protein. The sample records 300,000 to 350,000 distinct CDR3 sequences, 15% to 20% being singletons. The sequenced sample was PBMCs or a T cell subset sorted from them (not recorded which). These receptors were obtained from a man aged 18-30 years who had mild COVID-19 (a few samples of this study predate the infection). Cell type and time point are not known.

This clonotype has a handful of counts. DNA of the CDR3: TGTGCCAGTAGTTGGGGCAGCCCCACCGGGGAGCTGTTTTTT. It yields the protein CASSWGSPTGELFF. The genes are TRBV19 and TRBJ2-2, with D possibly TRBD1 on 5 matching bases. The CDR3 sequence is 14 residues long. Trimming cost V 5 bases and J 4 bases, with 11 bases left between them. Germline V gives CDR1 LNHDA, CDR2 SQIVND (reference sequence).

The V call is TRBV6-5, the J call TRBJ1-4, with no clear D. Germline CDR1 and CDR2: MNHEY and SVGAGI. The CDR3 covers 14 residues. V was pared by 2 bases and J by 4 bases, with 8 bases between. The CDR3 nucleotides read TGTGCCAGCAGTTACGATGCCGGTAATGAAAAACTGTTTTTT. Translating gives CASSYDAGNEKLFF.

The sample holds a few counts of this clonotype. V usage is TRBV27 and J usage is TRBJ2-1; D unclear. V lost 4 bases, J lost 7 bases, and 11 bases lay in between. The germline V gene encodes CDR1 MNHEY and CDR2 SMNVEV (reference sequence). This CDR3 contains 13 residues. The CDR3, as DNA: TGTGCCAGCAGTTCCTTAAGTAGGAATGAGCAGTTCTTC. Its translation: CASSSLSRNEQFF.

This clonotype came up a few times. The chain recombines TRBV6-2 or TRBV6-3 with TRBJ2-7; TRBD1 or TRBD2 may be the D gene (5 bases each). V gave up 2 bases and J gave up 0 bases, with 11 bases separating them. This CDR3 is 15 amino acids long. The V gene's germline CDR1 is MNHEY and CDR2 SVGEGT. This chain's CDR3 is CASSYRDGYSYEQYF. The CDR3 nucleotides are TGTGCCAGCAGTTACAGGGACGGCTACTCCTACGAGCAGTACTTC.

This chain joins TRBV7-6 and TRBJ2-1; D is perhaps TRBD1 (5 bases). The CDR3 totals 12 residues. V lost 6 bases to trimming and J lost 8 bases, with 11 bases between them. In germline, CDR1 is SGHVS, CDR2 FNYEAQ. The CDR3 region has the DNA TGTGCCAGCAGATCAGGGTGGCATGAGCAGTTCTTC. This sequence encodes CASRSGWHEQFF.

This clonotype has more than one count but fewer than ten. This chain connects TRBV12-3 or TRBV12-4 to TRBJ2-3; D might be TRBD2 (6 bases). Trimming stripped 6 bases from V and 4 bases from J, with 17 bases between. The CDR3 sequence is 15 residues long. CDR3 bases: TGTGCCAGCAGCCGAGACGGGGGAGGATCAGATACGCAGTATTTT. Amino acids: CASSRDGGGSDTQYF.

V usage is TRBV12-3 or TRBV12-4 and J usage is TRBJ1-1; D is uncertain. This CDR3 has 12 amino acids. Between the trimmed V and J ends, which lost 11 bases and 6 bases, there was a span of 16 bases. In nucleotides, the CDR3 is TGTGCCTGCCGGGCAGGCTCCCCTGAAGCTTTCTTT. Translating it yields CACRAGSPEAFF.

CDR3 in amino acids: CASSRGTGNEKLFF. The CDR3, as DNA: TGTGCCAGCAGCAGGGGGACAGGGAATGAAAAACTGTTTTTT. The chain carries TRBV7-9 and TRBJ1-4; TRBD1 aligns across 9 bases. The CDR3 extends over 14 amino acids. Germline V gene lookup returns CDR1 SEHNR and CDR2 FQNEAQ (reference sequence). The ends lost 5 bases at V and 5 bases at J; junction bases unmatched: 3.

The V gene is TRBV12-3 or TRBV12-4, the J gene TRBJ2-3, with D possibly matching TRBD1 (5 bases). The CDR3 covers 14 residues. Trimming cost V 5 bases and J 4 bases, with 13 bases left between them. CDR3 sequence: CASSPPGIPDTQYF. The CDR3 DNA is TGTGCCAGCAGTCCCCCAGGGATTCCAGATACGCAGTATTTT.

This clonotype was counted ten times or more. This chain joins TRBV5-1 and TRBJ2-1; 7 nucleotides align to TRBD2. Germline loops: CDR1 SGHRS, CDR2 YFSETQ. After removal of 4 bases from V and 2 bases from J, the junction contained 3 bases not matched to a gene. This CDR3 comprises 14 residues. DNA for the CDR3: TGCGCCAGCAGCCCCGGGACTACCTACAATGAGCAGTTCTTC. Encoded protein: CASSPGTTYNEQFF.

The V call is TRBV29-1, the J call TRBJ1-1, with 9 positions matching TRBD1. The germline V gene has CDR1 SQVTM and CDR2 ANQGSEA. This CDR3 is built from 14 residues. The V and J ends lost 7 bases and 4 bases, in that order; junction bases with no gene match: 10. The CDR3 region is CSAADRGAGTEAFF. Here the CDR3 DNA reads TGCAGCGCTGCGGACAGGGGAGCGGGCACTGAAGCTTTCTTT.

The gene calls are TRBV5-1 and TRBJ1-4; unclear D gene. Germline V lookup: CDR1 SGHRS, CDR2 YFSETQ. V lost 4 bases to trimming and J lost 6 bases, with 10 bases between them. The CDR3 extends over 13 amino acids. As DNA, the CDR3 is TGCGCCAGCAGCACTGGAGCGTATGAAAAACTGTTTTTT. Translation gives CASSTGAYEKLFF.

The rearrangement joins TRBV2 to TRBJ2-4; D is unresolved. CDR1 is SNHLY and CDR2 is FYNNEI in the germline V gene. The CDR3 totals 11 residues. V lost 9 bases to trimming and J lost 9 bases, with 12 bases between them. DNA for the CDR3: TGTGCCAGTGGATTTAAGGGCATTCAGTACTTC. Translating it yields CASGFKGIQYF.

The chain's CDR3 is CASSLVGQGRGEQYF. The CDR3 nucleotides are TGTGCCAGCAGCTTAGTGGGACAGGGTCGGGGCGAGCAGTACTTC. This chain uses TRBV7-9 with TRBJ2-7, with 9 positions matching TRBD1. The CDR3 has 15 residues. Trimming took 1 base from V and 6 from J; bases not matched to a gene: 7. Germline V lookup: CDR1 SEHNR, CDR2 FQNEAQ (reference sequence). Combining the CDR3 with reference TRBV7-9 and TRBJ2-7 gives the whole variable domain DTGVSQNPRHKITKRGQNVTFRCDPISEHNRLYWYRQTLGQGPEFLTYFQNEAQLEKSRLLSDRFSAERPKGSFSTLEIQRTEQGDSAMYLCASSLVGQGRGEQYFGPGTRLTVT.

The genes are TRBV20-1 and TRBJ2-3; no clear D gene. This CDR3 spans 17 amino acids. V gave up 3 bases and J gave up 0 bases, with 19 bases separating them. CDR1 is DFQATT and CDR2 is SNEGSKA in the germline V gene (reference sequence). CDR3 region: CSARALRAAASTDTQYF. The CDR3 DNA follows: TGCAGTGCTAGGGCCCTAAGGGCAGCCGCTAGCACAGATACGCAGTATTTT.

The genes are TRBV3-1 and TRBJ2-5, with D possibly called TRBD1 or TRBD2 (5 bases each). Germline V lookup: CDR1 LGHDT, CDR2 YNNKEL (reference sequence). This CDR3 is built from 15 residues. Trimming stripped 4 bases from V and 5 bases from J, with 17 bases between. CDR3 loop: CASSPGTYHSETQYF. Written as DNA, the CDR3 is TGTGCCAGCAGCCCGGGGACCTACCACTCGGAGACCCAGTACTTC.

The chain has TRBV18 and TRBJ2-7; TRBD2 matches at 9 bases. V dropped 2 bases and J dropped 6; count of bases not matched to a gene: 8. The CDR3 runs 15 residues. Germline V gene lookup returns CDR1 KGHSH and CDR2 LQKENI. DNA for the CDR3: TGTGCCAGCTCACCAGGAGTAGCGGGGGCAGGCGAGCAGTACTTC. Protein sequence: CASSPGVAGAGEQYF.

A few counts support this clonotype. The chain links TRBV12-3 or TRBV12-4 to TRBJ1-3; perhaps TRBD1 as D (5 bases). Trimming left V 3 bases short and J 8 bases short, with 11 bases between. There are 13 residues in the CDR3. The CDR3 is CASSFTVGDTIYF. CDR3 coding DNA: TGTGCCAGCAGTTTTACTGTAGGGGACACCATATATTTT.

The V and J genes are TRBV4-1 and TRBJ2-2; TRBD1 matches at 7 bases. The CDR3 consists of 14 residues. J was trimmed by 6 bases and V by 11 bases; bases with no gene match: 12. Germline V CDR1 and CDR2: MGHRA, YSYEKL. In DNA, the CDR3 is TGCGCCGCCGGCCACAGGGGAAAATCCGGGGAGCTGTTTTTT. This gives the protein CAAGHRGKSGELFF.

J is TRBJ2-5 and V is TRBV29-1; D possibly corresponds to TRBD1 (5 bases). The CDR3 is 13 residues long. Trimming took 6 bases from V and 3 from J, leaving 14 bases between them. CDR1 SQVTM and CDR2 ANQGSEA come from the germline V gene. The CDR3 region is CSVGRTPKETQYF. For the CDR3, the DNA is TGCAGCGTGGGCCGGACACCAAAAGAGACCCAGTACTTC.

The chain couples TRBV6-5 to TRBJ1-2, with D perhaps matching TRBD1 (6 bases). Trimming pared 5 bases from V and 2 bases from J, leaving 12 bases between. Germline CDR1 reads MNHEY; CDR2 reads SVGAGI. The CDR3 extends over 14 amino acids. DNA of the CDR3: TGTGCCAGCAGTGGTTTTACAGGGAACTATGGCTACACCTTC. This codes for CASSGFTGNYGYTF.

This clonotype was detected ten times or more. This chain connects TRBV5-1 to TRBJ2-5; no reliable D call. Per germline, CDR1 SGHRS and CDR2 YFSETQ. The CDR3 contains 13 residues. Trimming cost V 0 bases and J 3 bases, with 6 bases left between them. The CDR3 nucleotides are TGCGCCAGCAGCTTGGCAAGGGAAGAGACCCAGTACTTC. Its protein is CASSLAREETQYF.

The V call is TRBV7-6, the J call TRBJ2-2, with 11 nucleotides matching TRBD2. Germline assignment: CDR1 SGHVS and CDR2 FNYEAQ. The CDR3 extends over 17 amino acids. With 0 bases clipped from V and 4 bases from J, the junction kept 4 bases outside the gene matches. Here the CDR3 DNA reads TGTGCCAGCAGCTTAGCAACTAGCGGGGGACCCACCGGGGAGCTGTTTTTT. Protein product: CASSLATSGGPTGELFF.

This rearrangement joins TRBV18 to TRBJ1-3; the D is unclear. Germline V gene data show CDR1 as KGHSH and CDR2 as LQKENI. The length of the CDR3 is 15 residues. Trimming cost V 3 bases and J 4 bases, with 13 bases left between them. DNA of the CDR3: TGTGCCAGCTCACCTAATCCGGGTATAGGAAACACCATATATTTT. Residues: CASSPNPGIGNTIYF.

The chain recombines TRBV5-1 with TRBJ2-3, with D possibly being TRBD1 (6 bases). CDR1 and CDR2 (germline): SGHRS, YFSETQ. The CDR3 is made up of 16 amino acids. With 4 bases removed from V and 4 bases from J, the gap between germline ends came to 19 bases. CDR3 protein: CASSLNREVGADTQYF. The CDR3 region has the DNA TGCGCCAGCAGCCTCAACAGGGAAGTCGGGGCAGATACGCAGTATTTT.